This note documents a single T cell receptor beta chain sequence. The junction shows a germline mismatch at one end, possibly a read error. CDR3 length: 20 residues. Per germline, CDR1 SSHAT and CDR2 FNYEAQ (reference sequence). These data are taken from a study of T cell responses to AZD1222 COVID-19 vaccine. This table comes from immunoSEQ multiplex PCR, and its TCRdb copy is limited to in-frame clones, with some not included. The sample has about 120,000 clones; about 85% are singletons. The chain employs TRBV7-7 and TRBJ2-2; 9 bases fit TRBD1. This receptor was taken from an adult in good health. The sample in question was peripheral blood, obtained on day 0 of AZD1222 vaccination. CDR3 loop: CASSLGSGQGKRVDTGELFF. For the CDR3, the DNA is TGTGCTAGCAGCTTAGGAAGCGGACAGGGGAAGCGAGTGGACACCGGGGAGCTGTTTTTT.